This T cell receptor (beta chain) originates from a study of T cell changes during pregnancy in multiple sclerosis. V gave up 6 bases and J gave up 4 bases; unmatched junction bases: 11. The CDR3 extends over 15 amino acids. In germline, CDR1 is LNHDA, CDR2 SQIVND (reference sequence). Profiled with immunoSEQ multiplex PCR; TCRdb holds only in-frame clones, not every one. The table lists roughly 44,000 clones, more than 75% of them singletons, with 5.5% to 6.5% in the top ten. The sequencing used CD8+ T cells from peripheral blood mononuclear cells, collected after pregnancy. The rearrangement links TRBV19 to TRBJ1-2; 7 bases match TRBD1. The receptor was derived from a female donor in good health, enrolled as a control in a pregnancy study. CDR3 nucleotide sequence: TGTGCCAGTAGCCGCCTGGGACAGAATATCTATGGCTACACCTTC. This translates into CASSRLGQNIYGYTF.